This record covers a single T cell receptor beta chain. Germline assignment: CDR1 SGHKS and CDR2 YYEKEE (reference sequence). The CDR3 has 14 amino acids. Between the trimmed V and J ends, which lost 0 bases and 3 bases, there was a span of 6 bases. The data are from a study of blood T cell repertoires in COVID-19. Study background: Both acute and convalescent COVID-19 samples were obtained from the United States, Italy and Spain.

Per the study methods: Researchers report that nucleated cell counts were estimated from reference gene primer amplification. The repertoire was sequenced with immunoSEQ multiplex PCR; TCRdb's copy has only in-frame clones and lacks some. The V and J calls and clone size are taken from that table; D and trimming were inferred from the DNA. The sample holds over 150,000 clones, roughly 79% seen once. V and J are TRBV5-5 and TRBJ2-2; D gene uncertain. The sequencing input was peripheral blood. The clonotype was recovered from a woman at least 80 years old with COVID-19, enrolled during active disease. DNA for the CDR3: TGTGCCAGCAGCTTGGCCCCGTACACCGGGGAGCTGTTTTTT. It yields the protein CASSLAPYTGELFF.